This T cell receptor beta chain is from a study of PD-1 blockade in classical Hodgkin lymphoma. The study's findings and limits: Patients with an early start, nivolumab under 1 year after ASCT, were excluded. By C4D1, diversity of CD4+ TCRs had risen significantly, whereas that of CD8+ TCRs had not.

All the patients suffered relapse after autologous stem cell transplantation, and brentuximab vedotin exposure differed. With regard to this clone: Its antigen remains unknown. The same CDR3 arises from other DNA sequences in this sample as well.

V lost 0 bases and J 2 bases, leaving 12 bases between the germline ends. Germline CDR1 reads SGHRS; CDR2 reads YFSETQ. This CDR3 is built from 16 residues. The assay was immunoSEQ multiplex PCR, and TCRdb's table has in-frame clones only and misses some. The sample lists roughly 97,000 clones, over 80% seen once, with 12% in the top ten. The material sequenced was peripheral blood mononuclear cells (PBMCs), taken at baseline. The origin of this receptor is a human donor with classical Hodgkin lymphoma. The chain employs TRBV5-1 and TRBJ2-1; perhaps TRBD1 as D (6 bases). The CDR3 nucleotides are TGCGCCAGCAGCTTGGTTCCAGGGGCGACCTACAATGAGCAGTTCTTC. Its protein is CASSLVPGATYNEQFF.